The TCR beta chain under discussion was sequenced for a study of response to subunit inactivated influenza vaccine. Findings and caveats of the study: There was a suggestion from the authors that each seasonal influenza vaccination recruits few new T cells.

In regard to this clonotype: The antigen remains undetermined.

TCRdb re-called the RT-PCR reads through MiXCR, storing one row per CDR3 protein. Of about 830,000 distinct CDR3 sequences in the sample, around 18% were seen once. This receptor was obtained from a man aged 50-60 years who received an inactivated influenza vaccine. Sample: PBMCs from blood, taken about 5 days after vaccination.

DNA for the CDR3: TGTGCCAGCAGTTCCACTACAGGGGTGGAGACCCAGTACTTC. As protein: CASSSTTGVETQYF. This chain uses TRBV12-3 or TRBV12-4 with TRBJ2-5; 7 positions match TRBD1. This CDR3 comprises 14 residues. V lost 4 bases to trimming and J lost 5 bases; unmatched junction nucleotides: 7.